These 7 T cell receptor beta chains share one sample of origin, sequenced in a study of cytomegalovirus exposure and HLA in healthy donors. The study ran its PCR with 60 Vbeta and 13 Jbeta primers. TCRdb's table, derived via immunoSEQ multiplex PCR, lists solely in-frame clones and lacks some. The data contain some 130,000 clones, 70% to 80% of them seen just once; the ten biggest clones take up less than 2%. The sequencing input was PBMCs. The receptors stem from a female donor in good health and CMV-seropositive.

The chain recombines TRBV7-9 with TRBJ2-2, with TRBD2 matching 7 bases. Germline loops: CDR1 SEHNR, CDR2 FQNEAQ (reference sequence). The CDR3 loop spans 15 amino acids. The V and J ends lost 6 bases and 3 bases, in that order; junction bases with no gene match: 7. CDR3 bases: TGTGCCAGCAGGTCTGGCGGGAGAGACACCGGGGAGCTGTTTTTT. It encodes CASRSGGRDTGELFF.

The chain couples TRBV7-2 to TRBJ2-5, with TRBD2 matching 8 bases. The CDR3 length is 14 residues. J was trimmed by 3 bases and V by 0 bases; bases with no gene match: 0. Germline CDR1 SGHTA, CDR2 FQGNSA. The CDR3 here is CASSLAGLEETQYF. CDR3 sequence (DNA): TGTGCCAGCAGCTTAGCGGGACTAGAAGAGACCCAGTACTTC.

The V call is TRBV5-4, the J call TRBJ2-3; the match to TRBD1 covers 10 bases. There are 15 residues in the CDR3. Trimming at V came to 4 bases and at J to 3 bases, leaving 5 bases not matched to a gene. CDR1 and CDR2 from the germline V gene are SGHNT and YYREEE (reference sequence). In DNA form, the CDR3 reads TGTGCCAGCAGCGTGGGACAGGGGATGACAGATACGCAGTATTTT. Its protein is CASSVGQGMTDTQYF.

V gene TRBV28 combines with J gene TRBJ2-6; D remains ambiguous. Germline-derived CDR1 and CDR2 are MDHEN and SYDVKM. Trimming pared 1 base from V and 2 bases from J, leaving 3 bases between. The CDR3 has 14 amino acids. The CDR3 nucleotides read TGTGCCAGCAGTTTATCTACTGGGGCCAACGTCCTGACTTTC. It codes for CASSLSTGANVLTF.

V is TRBV2 and J is TRBJ1-6; TRBD1 matches at 7 bases. From germline, CDR1 is SNHLY and CDR2 FYNNEI. The CDR3 runs to 15 residues. The junction had 5 bases not matched to a gene; V was cut back by 1 base and J by 8 bases. The CDR3 region has the DNA TGTGCCAGCAGTGAAGATTCAGGGGGTTATTCACCCCTCCACTTT. Its protein is CASSEDSGGYSPLHF.

V usage is TRBV4-1 and J usage is TRBJ2-1; TRBD2 agrees at 9 bases. The CDR3 is 16 amino acids. Germline trimming cut 0 bases from V and 6 bases from J; bases unmatched to any gene: 6. CDR1 is MGHRA and CDR2 is YSYEKL in the germline V gene. The CDR3 coding sequence is TGCGCCAGCAGCCAAGACCGTGGAGCGGGGGGCAATGAGCAGTTCTTC. Its translation: CASSQDRGAGGNEQFF.

This clone appeared once. The chain is built from TRBV28 and TRBJ1-5; TRBD1 matches at 7 bases. Germline loops: CDR1 MDHEN, CDR2 SYDVKM. J gave up 3 bases and V 7 bases, and 3 bases lay outside the gene matches. There are 13 residues in the CDR3. In nucleotides, the CDR3 is TGTGCCAGCACCGACAGGGACAATCAGCCCCAGCATTTT. Its protein product is CASTDRDNQPQHF.